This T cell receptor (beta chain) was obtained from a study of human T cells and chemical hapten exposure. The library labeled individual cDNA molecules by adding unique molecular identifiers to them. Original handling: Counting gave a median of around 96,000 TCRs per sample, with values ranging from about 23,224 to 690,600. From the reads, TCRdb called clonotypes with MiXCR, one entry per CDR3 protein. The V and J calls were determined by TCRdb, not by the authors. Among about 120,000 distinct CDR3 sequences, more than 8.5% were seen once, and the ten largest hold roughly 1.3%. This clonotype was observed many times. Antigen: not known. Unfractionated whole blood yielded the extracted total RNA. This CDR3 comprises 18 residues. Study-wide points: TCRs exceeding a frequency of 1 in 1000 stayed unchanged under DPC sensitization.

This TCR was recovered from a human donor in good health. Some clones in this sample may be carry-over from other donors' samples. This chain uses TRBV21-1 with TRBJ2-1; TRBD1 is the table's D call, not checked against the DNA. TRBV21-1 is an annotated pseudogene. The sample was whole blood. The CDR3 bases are TGTGCCAGCAGCAACCTCGGTAGGAGGGACAGGGGTGTGAATGAGCAGTTCTTC. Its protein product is CASSNLGRRDRGVNEQFF.